These T cell receptor beta chains were read from a single sample in a study of early T cells in non-severe SARS-CoV-2 infection. MiXCR, applied by TCRdb to the 5' RACE reads, yields one record per CDR3 protein. The profile shows tens of thousands of distinct CDR3 sequences, roughly 5.7% of them singletons. The specimen was whole blood. The receptors come from an adult who was a healthcare worker with PCR-confirmed SARS-CoV-2 infection or an uninfected control (not recorded which). CDR3s include the opening cysteine and the closing phenylalanine or tryptophan. Each record gives: clone size, J gene, D gene, V gene, CDR3 protein, CDR3 DNA. The D gene is left open where the match is weak. For some rows the clone size is stated as once, few or many, or as a class when expanded; others skip it.

abundance: many; j_gene: TRBJ2-2; d_gene: TRBD1; v_gene: TRBV7-2; CDR3aa: CASRDRGNTGELFF; CDR3nt: TGTGCCAGCAGGGACAGGGGTAACACCGGGGAGCTGTTTTTT
abundance: many; j_gene: TRBJ2-1; d_gene: -; v_gene: TRBV12-3/TRBV12-4; CDR3aa: CASSLKVIGVVPNEQFF; CDR3nt: TGTGCCAGCAGTTTAAAAGTGATCGGCGTCGTCCCCAATGAGCAGTTCTTC
abundance: many; j_gene: TRBJ2-3; d_gene: TRBD2; v_gene: TRBV20-1; CDR3aa: CSAPTTSGTDTQYF; CDR3nt: TGCAGTGCCCCCACGACTAGCGGCACAGATACGCAGTATTTT
abundance: many; j_gene: TRBJ2-5; d_gene: TRBD1; v_gene: TRBV5-1; CDR3aa: CASSLVYTGGLETQYF; CDR3nt: TGCGCCAGCAGCTTAGTGTACACAGGGGGCTTAGAGACCCAGTACTTC
abundance: -; j_gene: TRBJ2-2; d_gene: TRBD1; v_gene: TRBV20-1; CDR3aa: CSAVTGMGDTGELFF; CDR3nt: TGCAGTGCCGTGACAGGGATGGGAGACACCGGGGAGCTGTTTTTT
abundance: many; j_gene: TRBJ1-4; d_gene: -; v_gene: TRBV6-5; CDR3aa: CASSYSRGVGEKLFF; CDR3nt: TGTGCCAGCAGTTACTCACGAGGGGTGGGGGAAAAACTGTTTTTT
abundance: few; j_gene: TRBJ2-1; d_gene: TRBD2; v_gene: TRBV7-9; CDR3aa: CASSLTRREDEQFF; CDR3nt: TGTGCCAGCAGCTTAACCAGGCGGGAGGATGAGCAGTTCTTC
abundance: few; j_gene: TRBJ1-2; d_gene: TRBD1; v_gene: TRBV7-9; CDR3aa: CASSWGTGTYGYTF; CDR3nt: TGTGCCAGCAGCTGGGGGACAGGCACCTATGGCTACACCTTC
abundance: many; j_gene: TRBJ2-1; d_gene: TRBD2; v_gene: TRBV20-1; CDR3aa: CSASGLAGGLYEQFF; CDR3nt: TGCAGTGCTAGCGGACTAGCGGGAGGGCTTTATGAGCAGTTCTTC
abundance: many; j_gene: TRBJ2-1; d_gene: -; v_gene: TRBV12-3/TRBV12-4; CDR3aa: CASSLLPNEQFF; CDR3nt: TGTGCCAGCAGTTTATTGCCCAATGAGCAGTTCTTC
abundance: -; j_gene: TRBJ2-1; d_gene: -; v_gene: TRBV2; CDR3aa: CASSRDSKGEQFF; CDR3nt: TGTGCCAGCAGCCGGGACTCCAAGGGTGAGCAGTTCTTC
abundance: many; j_gene: TRBJ2-3; d_gene: -; v_gene: TRBV7-2; CDR3aa: CASTWGSDTQYF; CDR3nt: TGTGCCAGCACCTGGGGTTCAGATACGCAGTATTTT
abundance: few; j_gene: TRBJ1-5; d_gene: -; v_gene: TRBV30; CDR3aa: CAWSPAGYQPQHF; CDR3nt: TGTGCCTGGAGCCCTGCGGGGTATCAGCCCCAGCATTTT
abundance: many; j_gene: TRBJ2-3; d_gene: TRBD2; v_gene: TRBV5-1; CDR3aa: CASSSGLAGEVTDTQYF; CDR3nt: TGCGCCAGCAGCTCGGGACTAGCGGGGGAAGTGACAGATACGCAGTATTTT
abundance: -; j_gene: TRBJ2-7; d_gene: -; v_gene: TRBV12-3/TRBV12-4; CDR3aa: CASSSMAGPRSEQYF; CDR3nt: TGTGCCAGCAGTTCGATGGCAGGTCCTAGGAGTGAGCAGTACTTC
abundance: many; j_gene: TRBJ2-3; d_gene: TRBD2; v_gene: TRBV7-9; CDR3aa: CASTLEGGRGDTQYF; CDR3nt: TGTGCCAGCACCCTAGAAGGCGGGAGGGGAGATACGCAGTATTTT
abundance: many; j_gene: TRBJ2-3; d_gene: -; v_gene: TRBV6-6; CDR3aa: CASSGIWGQGKDTQYF; CDR3nt: TGTGCCAGCAGTGGCATTTGGGGACAAGGGAAAGATACGCAGTATTTT
abundance: many; j_gene: TRBJ2-3; d_gene: -; v_gene: TRBV10-3; CDR3aa: CAIDRGAGDTQYF; CDR3nt: TGTGCCATCGATCGGGGGGCAGGAGATACGCAGTATTTT
abundance: many; j_gene: TRBJ1-2; d_gene: -; v_gene: TRBV4-3; CDR3aa: CSSSRTDREGYTF; CDR3nt: TGCTCCAGCAGCCGGACGGATCGCGAGGGCTACACCTTC
abundance: -; j_gene: TRBJ1-1; d_gene: -; v_gene: TRBV27; CDR3aa: CASSVWGNTEAFF; CDR3nt: TGTGCCAGCAGTGTTTGGGGGAACACTGAAGCTTTCTTT
abundance: many; j_gene: TRBJ2-4; d_gene: TRBD2; v_gene: TRBV10-2; CDR3aa: CASSEGSGSLNIQYF; CDR3nt: TGCGCCAGCAGTGAGGGTAGCGGGAGTTTGAACATTCAGTACTTC
abundance: many; j_gene: TRBJ2-3; d_gene: -; v_gene: TRBV15; CDR3aa: CATSGLRGTDTQYF; CDR3nt: TGTGCCACCAGCGGTCTCCGAGGGACAGATACGCAGTATTTT
abundance: many; j_gene: TRBJ2-2; d_gene: -; v_gene: TRBV30; CDR3aa: CAWIPYGIYTGELFF; CDR3nt: TGTGCCTGGATCCCCTACGGGATTTACACCGGGGAGCTGTTTTTT
abundance: many; j_gene: TRBJ2-1; d_gene: TRBD2; v_gene: TRBV20-1; CDR3aa: CSARDPPGLAGWGEQFF; CDR3nt: TGCAGTGCTAGAGATCCCCCGGGACTAGCGGGGTGGGGTGAGCAGTTCTTC
abundance: many; j_gene: TRBJ2-3; d_gene: TRBD2; v_gene: TRBV12-3/TRBV12-4; CDR3aa: CASMGLAGGSADTQYF; CDR3nt: TGTGCCAGCATGGGACTAGCGGGGGGGAGTGCAGATACGCAGTATTTT
abundance: many; j_gene: TRBJ2-1; d_gene: TRBD2; v_gene: TRBV20-1; CDR3aa: CSASGIGRVPSYNEQFF; CDR3nt: TGCAGTGCTAGCGGAATCGGGAGGGTACCCTCCTACAATGAGCAGTTCTTC
abundance: many; j_gene: TRBJ2-1; d_gene: TRBD2; v_gene: TRBV28; CDR3aa: CASSPTLAGGLNEQFF; CDR3nt: TGTGCCAGCAGTCCCACTCTAGCGGGAGGATTGAATGAGCAGTTCTTC
abundance: -; j_gene: TRBJ2-1; d_gene: -; v_gene: TRBV11-2; CDR3aa: CASSLVALGYNEQFF; CDR3nt: TGTGCCAGCAGCTTAGTCGCCCTGGGCTACAATGAGCAGTTCTTC
abundance: -; j_gene: TRBJ2-2; d_gene: -; v_gene: TRBV5-6; CDR3aa: CASSRQAVGVTGELFF; CDR3nt: TGTGCCAGCAGCCGCCAGGCGGTTGGAGTCACCGGGGAGCTGTTTTTT
abundance: many; j_gene: TRBJ1-1; d_gene: -; v_gene: TRBV28; CDR3aa: CASRRTEAFF; CDR3nt: TGTGCCAGCAGGCGGACTGAAGCTTTCTTT
abundance: -; j_gene: TRBJ2-2; d_gene: TRBD1; v_gene: TRBV5-8; CDR3aa: CASSLRQGAGGELFF; CDR3nt: TGTGCCAGCAGCCTCCGACAGGGGGCCGGCGGGGAGCTGTTTTTT
abundance: many; j_gene: TRBJ2-2; d_gene: TRBD1; v_gene: TRBV6-1; CDR3aa: CASSEPGRDRVSTGELFF; CDR3nt: TGTGCCAGCAGTGAACCGGGTAGGGACAGGGTGTCCACCGGGGAGCTGTTTTTT
abundance: many; j_gene: TRBJ2-1; d_gene: -; v_gene: TRBV28; CDR3aa: CASSLDSWQEQFF; CDR3nt: TGTGCCAGCAGTCTGGACAGTTGGCAAGAGCAGTTCTTC
abundance: many; j_gene: TRBJ2-3; d_gene: -; v_gene: TRBV20-1; CDR3aa: CSARDWGRSRDTQYF; CDR3nt: TGCAGTGCTAGAGATTGGGGTAGATCAAGAGATACGCAGTATTTT
abundance: -; j_gene: TRBJ2-7; d_gene: TRBD2; v_gene: TRBV6-2/TRBV6-3; CDR3aa: CASSLTSGGSYEQYF; CDR3nt: TGTGCCAGCAGTTTAACTAGCGGAGGATCCTACGAGCAGTACTTC
abundance: many; j_gene: TRBJ2-2; d_gene: TRBD2; v_gene: TRBV7-3; CDR3aa: CASSSLAGGPRFGELFF; CDR3nt: TGTGCCAGCAGCTCTCTAGCGGGGGGGCCCCGTTTCGGGGAGCTGTTTTTT
abundance: many; j_gene: TRBJ1-5; d_gene: -; v_gene: TRBV20-1; CDR3aa: CSARDSSSQHPNQPQHF; CDR3nt: TGCAGTGCTAGAGATTCCAGCTCACAGCACCCTAATCAGCCCCAGCATTTT
abundance: many; j_gene: TRBJ2-7; d_gene: -; v_gene: TRBV7-2; CDR3aa: CASSLLPGMGGEQYF; CDR3nt: TGTGCCAGCAGCTTACTTCCGGGTATGGGGGGCGAGCAGTACTTC
abundance: many; j_gene: TRBJ2-6; d_gene: -; v_gene: TRBV20-1; CDR3aa: CSARAGANVLTF; CDR3nt: TGCAGTGCCAGAGCAGGGGCCAACGTCCTGACTTTC
abundance: many; j_gene: TRBJ2-5; d_gene: TRBD1; v_gene: TRBV3-1; CDR3aa: CASSPDGTGSIDF; CDR3nt: TGTGCCAGCAGCCCGGACGGGACAGGGTCGATTGACTTC
abundance: -; j_gene: TRBJ2-1; d_gene: TRBD2; v_gene: TRBV7-8; CDR3aa: CASSQGTSVGEQFF; CDR3nt: TGTGCCAGCAGCCAAGGGACTAGCGTTGGTGAGCAGTTCTTC
abundance: many; j_gene: TRBJ2-3; d_gene: -; v_gene: TRBV5-1; CDR3aa: CASSLGRSTDTQYF; CDR3nt: TGCGCCAGCAGCTTAGGGCGGAGCACAGATACGCAGTATTTT
abundance: many; j_gene: TRBJ2-7; d_gene: TRBD2; v_gene: TRBV19; CDR3aa: CASGTSGSNEQYF; CDR3nt: TGTGCCAGCGGTACTAGCGGGAGTAACGAGCAGTACTTC
abundance: -; j_gene: TRBJ2-1; d_gene: TRBD2; v_gene: TRBV7-6; CDR3aa: CASSPIGLAGGSNEQFF; CDR3nt: TGTGCCAGCAGTCCCATCGGGCTAGCGGGAGGGTCAAATGAGCAGTTCTTC
abundance: -; j_gene: TRBJ2-1; d_gene: TRBD2; v_gene: TRBV7-2; CDR3aa: CASSFMPGTSGGYEQFF; CDR3nt: TGTGCCAGCAGCTTCATGCCCGGGACTAGCGGGGGGTATGAGCAGTTCTTC
abundance: many; j_gene: TRBJ2-5; d_gene: TRBD2; v_gene: TRBV5-1; CDR3aa: CASSLGSGGQETQYF; CDR3nt: TGCGCCAGCAGCTTAGGTAGCGGGGGCCAAGAGACCCAGTACTTC
abundance: many; j_gene: TRBJ2-7; d_gene: TRBD1; v_gene: TRBV6-5; CDR3aa: CASSYSFGQGYEQYF; CDR3nt: TGTGCCAGCAGTTACTCGTTCGGACAGGGTTACGAGCAGTACTTC